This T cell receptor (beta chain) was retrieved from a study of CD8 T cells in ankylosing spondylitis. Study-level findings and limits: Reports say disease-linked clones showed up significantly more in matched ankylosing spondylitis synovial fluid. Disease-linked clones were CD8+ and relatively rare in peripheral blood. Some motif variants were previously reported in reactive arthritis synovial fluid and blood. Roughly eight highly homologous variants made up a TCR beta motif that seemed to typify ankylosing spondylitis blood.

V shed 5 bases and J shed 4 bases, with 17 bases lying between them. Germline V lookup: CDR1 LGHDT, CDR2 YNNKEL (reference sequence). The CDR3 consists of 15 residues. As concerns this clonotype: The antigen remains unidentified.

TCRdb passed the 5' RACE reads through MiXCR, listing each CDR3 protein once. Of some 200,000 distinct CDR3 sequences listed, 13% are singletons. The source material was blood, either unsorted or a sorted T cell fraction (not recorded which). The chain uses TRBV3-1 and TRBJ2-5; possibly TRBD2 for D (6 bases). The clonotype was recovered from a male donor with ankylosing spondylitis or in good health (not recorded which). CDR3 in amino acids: CASSSGSGVLETQYF. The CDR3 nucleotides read TGTGCCAGCAGCTCCGGGTCGGGAGTGTTAGAGACCCAGTACTTC.